The 31 T cell receptor beta chains listed next were all sequenced from one sample in a study of cytomegalovirus exposure and HLA in healthy donors. Use of 60 Vbeta and 13 Jbeta primers characterized the PCR. Assay used: immunoSEQ multiplex PCR; TCRdb lists only in-frame clones, some missing. The table shows about 160,000 clones, with around 72% occurring only once. Specimen: PBMCs. All receptors derive from a man aged 40-49 years in good health and CMV-seropositive.

This clone was recorded once. V gene TRBV5-1 combines with J gene TRBJ2-1, with a tentative D call TRBD2 (6 bases). The CDR3 covers 13 residues. The V and J ends lost 0 bases and 9 bases respectively, with 10 bases between them. The germline gives CDR1 SGHRS, CDR2 YFSETQ. CDR3 DNA sequence: TGCGCCAGCAGCTTGGACGGGGGTGGTGAGCAGTTCTTC. Translated, it gives CASSLDGGGEQFF.

In DNA form, the CDR3 reads TGTGCCAGCAGCTTCGGGGGATGGAACACTGAAGCTTTCTTT. It codes for CASSFGGWNTEAFF. The rearrangement joins TRBV7-2 to TRBJ1-1; a weak D match, TRBD1 (5 bases). The CDR3 has 14 residues. Germline CDR1 and CDR2: SGHTA and FQGNSA. V lost 3 bases to trimming and J lost 1 base, with 9 bases between them.

The chain employs TRBV7-3 and TRBJ1-2, with TRBD1 matching over 11 bases. V lost 1 base and J lost 7; bases outside the gene matches: 11. Germline V gives CDR1 SGHTA, CDR2 FQGTGA. This CDR3 contains 17 residues. Written as DNA, the CDR3 is TGTGCCAGCAGCTTAAGGGCCGGGACAGGGGGTTCGCGTGGCTACACCTTC. Translated: CASSLRAGTGGSRGYTF.

The chain carries TRBV6-1 and TRBJ1-2; D is ambiguous. The germline CDR1 and CDR2 sequences are MNHNS and SASEGT. V dropped 4 bases and J dropped 0 bases, with 9 bases sitting between them. This CDR3 region has 14 residues. The chain's CDR3 is CASSVDTANYGYTF. CDR3 DNA: TGTGCCAGCAGTGTTGACACAGCTAACTATGGCTACACCTTC.

The rearrangement links TRBV29-1 to TRBJ2-7, with TRBD1 as a possible D gene (6 bases). The CDR3 is 16 residues long. Trimming pared 3 bases from V and 3 bases from J, leaving 21 bases between. Looked up from germline, CDR1 is SQVTM and CDR2 is ANQGSEA. DNA for the CDR3: TGCAGCGTTGAGGGATCCAGGGGAATGGGTGGCTACGAGCAGTACTTC. Its translation is CSVEGSRGMGGYEQYF.

The chain employs TRBV11-1 and TRBJ1-1; D ambiguous. Germline V gene data show CDR1 as SGHAT and CDR2 as FQDESV (reference sequence). Deletions cut 2 bases from V and 4 bases from J, with 11 bases between. The CDR3 totals 14 residues. The CDR3 protein is CASSLREASTEAFF. The CDR3 DNA reads as TGTGCCAGCAGCTTACGGGAGGCGAGCACTGAAGCTTTCTTT.

As to this clone: The junction shows a germline mismatch at one end, possibly a read error. This chain links TRBV7-7 with TRBJ2-5, with D perhaps matching TRBD2 (5 bases). The CDR3 length is 15 residues. Germline CDR1 and CDR2: SSHAT and FNYEAQ (reference sequence). The CDR3 reads CASSFGWTGKETQYF. CDR3 nucleotides: TGTGCTAGCAGCTTTGGGTGGACTGGGAAAGAGACCCAGTACTTC.

This clone was observed a few times. The chain employs TRBV6-6 and TRBJ2-3, with 9 bases lining up with TRBD2. V lost 5 bases to trimming and J lost 4 bases; unmatched junction nucleotides: 7. Germline V gene data show CDR1 as MNHNY and CDR2 as SVGAGI (reference sequence). The CDR3 runs 15 residues. The CDR3 sequence is CASSDGTSGPDTQYF. For the CDR3, the DNA is TGTGCCAGCAGTGACGGTACTAGCGGGCCAGATACGCAGTATTTT.

This rearrangement joins TRBV7-8 to TRBJ2-5, with 10 bases matching TRBD1. CDR3 length equals 14 residues. After removal of 5 bases from V and 4 bases from J, the junction contained 4 bases not matched to a gene. Looked up from germline, CDR1 is SGHVS and CDR2 is FQNEAQ. CDR3 amino acids: CASSRRTGGETQYF. The CDR3 DNA reads as TGTGCCAGCAGCAGACGGACAGGGGGAGAGACCCAGTACTTC.

In this sample, this clone turned up once. CDR3 bases: TGCAGCGTTGGGTCTGGGAAGGGAGATGGCTACACCTTC. It codes for CSVGSGKGDGYTF. The chain uses TRBV29-1 and TRBJ1-2; no definite D call. The V gene lost 4 bases and the J gene lost 6 bases, with 15 bases spanning the gap. CDR1 and CDR2 (germline): SQVTM, ANQGSEA. The CDR3 runs to 13 residues.

V is TRBV6-6 and J is TRBJ2-3, with D unresolved. This CDR3 contains 15 residues. Germline lookup yields CDR1 MNHNY and CDR2 SVGAGI (reference sequence). V shed 0 bases and J shed 4 bases, with 11 bases lying between them. As DNA, the CDR3 is TGTGCCAGCAGTTACTCCCCCCGACAACCAGATACGCAGTATTTT. Its translation: CASSYSPRQPDTQYF.

The chain links TRBV4-2 to TRBJ2-7, with 7 bases identical to TRBD1. CDR3 length equals 13 residues. The trim removed 4 bases at V and 7 bases at J, leaving 7 bases unmatched. The germline V gene encodes CDR1 LGHNA and CDR2 YNFKEQ. CDR3 DNA sequence: TGTGCCAGCAGCCTACAGGGGCTACGGGAGCAGTACTTC. This translates into CASSLQGLREQYF.

CDR3 protein: CASSVEPGSGYTF. CDR3 nucleotides: TGTGCCAGCAGCGTAGAACCCGGGTCTGGCTACACCTTC. This sequence joins TRBV9 and TRBJ1-2; D is uncertain. V was trimmed by 0 bases and J by 7 bases, leaving 10 bases between them. Germline CDR1 SGDLS, CDR2 YYNGEE. The CDR3 spans 13 residues.

V gene TRBV9 combines with J gene TRBJ2-1; D is perhaps TRBD2 (5 bases). From germline, CDR1 is SGDLS and CDR2 YYNGEE. The V end was cut by 2 bases, the J end by 0 bases, with 12 bases between. This CDR3 region has 16 residues. The DNA for the CDR3 is TGTGCCAGCAGCGTGGCCGGGATACACTCCTACAATGAGCAGTTCTTC. This encodes CASSVAGIHSYNEQFF.

The rearrangement uses TRBV7-8 and TRBJ1-2; D is ambiguous. Between the trimmed V and J ends, which lost 7 bases and 0 bases, there was a span of 12 bases. This CDR3 comprises 14 residues. Germline-derived CDR1 and CDR2 are SGHVS and FQNEAQ. Written as DNA, the CDR3 is TGTGCCAGCAACCTGGGAGGAGCTAACTATGGCTACACCTTC. Its translation is CASNLGGANYGYTF.

The CDR3 region has the DNA TGTGCCAGCAGCTTTACATACGAGCAGTACTTC. As protein: CASSFTYEQYF. The rearrangement uses TRBV5-4 and TRBJ2-7; D ambiguous. The germline gives CDR1 SGHNT, CDR2 YYREEE (reference sequence). The CDR3 length is 11 residues. The ends were cut back, 2 bases at V and 4 bases at J, with 4 bases in the middle.

The chain carries TRBV7-2 and TRBJ2-1, with TRBD2 matching 8 bases. The trim removed 5 bases at V and 3 bases at J, leaving 9 bases unmatched. The CDR3 covers 16 residues. Germline V gene lookup returns CDR1 SGHTA and CDR2 FQGNSA. The CDR3 spells CASSPGRGAFYNEQFF. The CDR3 bases are TGTGCCAGCAGCCCCGGGCGGGGGGCCTTCTACAATGAGCAGTTCTTC. Looking up the rest from reference TRBV7-2 and TRBJ2-1 gives the full variable domain: GAGVSQSPSNKVTEKGKDVELRCDPISGHTALYWYRQSLGQGLEFLIYFQGNSAPDKSGLPSDRFSAERTGGSVSTLTIQRTQQEDSAVYLCASSPGRGAFYNEQFFGPGTRLTVL.

V is TRBV7-3 and J is TRBJ1-1; D perhaps matches TRBD1 (6 bases). This CDR3 spans 14 amino acids. V gave up 6 bases and J gave up 5 bases, with 16 bases separating them. The germline V gene encodes CDR1 SGHTA and CDR2 FQGTGA. The DNA for the CDR3 is TGTGCCAGCAGTACCACAGGGCTTGGGACTGAAGCTTTCTTT. This sequence encodes CASSTTGLGTEAFF. The variable domain in full, completed from reference TRBV7-3 and TRBJ1-1, reads GAGVSQTPSNKVTEKGKYVELRCDPISGHTALYWYRQSLGQGPEFLIYFQGTGAADDSGLPNDRFFAVRPEGSVSTLKIQRTERGDSAVYLCASSTTGLGTEAFFGQGTRLTVV.

The gene calls are TRBV18 and TRBJ2-3; D is unresolved. V lost 3 bases, J lost 1 base, and 11 bases lay in between. The CDR3 has 15 amino acids. Germline values: CDR1 KGHSH, CDR2 LQKENI. The CDR3 spells CASSPVDIGTDTQYF. The CDR3 coding sequence is TGTGCCAGCTCACCGGTAGATATCGGCACAGATACGCAGTATTTT. Filled out from reference TRBV18 and TRBJ2-3, the complete variable domain reads NAGVMQNPRHLVRRRGQEARLRCSPMKGHSHVYWYRQLPEEGLKFMVYLQKENIIDESGMPKERFSAEFPKEGPSILRIQQVVRGDSAAYFCASSPVDIGTDTQYFGPGTRLTVL.

This rearrangement joins TRBV27 to TRBJ1-5; D is possibly TRBD1 (5 bases). The CDR3 has 16 residues. CDR1 and CDR2 (germline): MNHEY, SMNVEV (reference sequence). V lost 6 bases, J lost 1 base, and 16 bases lay in between. Here the CDR3 reads CASSSWGGMSNQPQHF. The CDR3 DNA reads TGTGCCAGCAGCAGTTGGGGGGGGATGAGCAATCAGCCCCAGCATTTT.

V and J are TRBV9 and TRBJ1-2; weak D call: TRBD1 (5 bases). Per germline, CDR1 SGDLS and CDR2 YYNGEE. The V end lost 0 bases, the J end lost 7 bases, and 13 bases lay between the germline ends. The CDR3 is 14 residues long. CDR3 loop: CASSVGPGRGGYTF. The CDR3 nucleotides read TGTGCCAGCAGCGTAGGTCCGGGGAGGGGTGGCTACACCTTC.

The chain is built from TRBV6-5 and TRBJ1-4, with 9 bases that match TRBD1. The germline CDR1 and CDR2 sequences are MNHEY and SVGAGI. CDR3 length: 14 amino acids. V was pared by 6 bases and J by 5 bases, with 4 bases of the junction left unmatched. Written as DNA, the CDR3 is TGTGCCAGCAGCTGGGACAGGGAGAATGAAAAACTGTTTTTT. Protein sequence: CASSWDRENEKLFF.

The chain has TRBV5-1 and TRBJ2-4, with 7 nucleotides matching TRBD1. Trimming removed 0 bases from V and 0 bases from J; junction bases left unmatched: 15. The germline gives CDR1 SGHRS, CDR2 YFSETQ. The CDR3 loop spans 20 amino acids. Here the CDR3 reads CASSLGVWDRGFLAKNIQYF. CDR3 in DNA: TGCGCCAGCAGCTTGGGGGTGTGGGACAGAGGTTTCCTAGCCAAAAACATTCAGTACTTC.

This clone was seen a single time. V and J are TRBV30 and TRBJ1-2, with D unresolved. The CDR3 has 12 residues. Germline V lookup: CDR1 GTSNPN, CDR2 SVGIG (reference sequence). Trimming took 0 bases from V and 8 from J, leaving 10 bases between them. The CDR3 here is CAWSVAGSGYTF. CDR3 sequence (DNA): TGTGCCTGGAGTGTAGCGGGGAGCGGCTACACCTTC.

In DNA form, the CDR3 reads TGCGCCAGCAGCCCCAAGGGTGCGGGGGGCCTCTCCTACAATGAGCAGTTCTTC. Protein product: CASSPKGAGGLSYNEQFF. The chain has TRBV4-3 and TRBJ2-1; the match to TRBD2 covers 8 bases. Germline V lookup: CDR1 LGHNA, CDR2 YSLEER. The CDR3 sequence is 18 residues long. V trimming: 4 bases; J trimming: 0 bases; junction bases outside the gene matches: 11.

The chain joins TRBV19 to TRBJ2-1; 9 bases are shared with TRBD2. Unmatched junction bases numbered 11, after V lost 7 bases and J lost 4 bases. CDR3 length: 16 residues. Germline V lookup: CDR1 LNHDA, CDR2 SQIVND (reference sequence). CDR3 region: CASTLGSGGPYNEQFF. The CDR3, as DNA: TGTGCCAGTACCTTAGGAAGCGGGGGGCCTTACAATGAGCAGTTCTTC.

This clone was observed a single time. V and J are TRBV7-2 and TRBJ2-4, with TRBD2 matching over 11 bases. J gave up 2 bases and V 0 bases, and 12 bases lay outside the gene matches. Germline lookup yields CDR1 SGHTA and CDR2 FQGNSA. This CDR3 is 20 amino acids long. In nucleotides, the CDR3 is TGTGCCAGCAGCTTAGCTGGTAGCGGGGGGGCCTCGGTAACCAAAAACATTCAGTACTTC. This sequence encodes CASSLAGSGGASVTKNIQYF.

This clone has more than one count but fewer than ten. The gene calls are TRBV9 and TRBJ2-3, with 7 bases identical to TRBD1. Unmatched junction bases numbered 8, after V lost 6 bases and J lost 4 bases. The CDR3 is made up of 14 amino acids. The germline V gene encodes CDR1 SGDLS and CDR2 YYNGEE. The CDR3 nucleotides read TGTGCCAGCAATGAGGGGGCAAGTGCAGATACGCAGTATTTT. It specifies CASNEGASADTQYF.

The chain joins TRBV18 to TRBJ2-5; 10 nucleotides line up with TRBD1. CDR1 KGHSH and CDR2 LQKENI come from the germline V gene. V shed 5 bases, J shed 14 bases, and the junction held 11 bases outside the gene matches. The CDR3 loop spans 13 amino acids. The CDR3 protein is CASSALTGTGAYF. The CDR3 DNA reads as TGTGCCAGCTCAGCCTTAACCGGGACAGGGGCTTACTTC. Filled out from reference TRBV18 and TRBJ2-5, the complete variable domain reads NAGVMQNPRHLVRRRGQEARLRCSPMKGHSHVYWYRQLPEEGLKFMVYLQKENIIDESGMPKERFSAEFPKEGPSILRIQQVVRGDSAAYFCASSALTGTGAYFGPGTRLLVL.

As for this clone: Additional DNA sequences in this sample encode the identical CDR3. This sequence joins TRBV5-1 and TRBJ1-5; TRBD1 aligns across 12 bases. CDR1 and CDR2 from the germline V gene are SGHRS and YFSETQ. This CDR3 has 15 amino acids. J was trimmed by 5 bases and V by 4 bases; bases with no gene match: 4. The CDR3 DNA reads as TGCGCCAGCAGCCCAGGGACAGGGGGCCATCAGCCCCAGCATTTT. This gives the protein CASSPGTGGHQPQHF.

In this sample, this clone turned up a few times. The V and J genes are TRBV10-3 and TRBJ2-3; 7 nucleotides agree with TRBD1. J was trimmed by 6 bases and V by 6 bases; bases with no gene match: 12. The germline V gene encodes CDR1 ENHRY and CDR2 SYGVKD. The CDR3 totals 15 residues. CDR3 bases: TGTGCCATCAGACCCGACAGGGTTAAGGCTGATACGCAGTATTTT. Its translation: CAIRPDRVKADTQYF.